The text below deals with one T cell receptor (beta chain). Its antigen is as yet unknown. The data belong to a study of blood T cells in healthy people across ages. The CDR3 runs 14 residues. CDR1 ENHRY and CDR2 SYGVKD come from the germline V gene. Alongside a J-beta primer mix, a sample-barcoded 5' primer served in a second PCR lasting 7 to 11 cycles. Via MiXCR, TCRdb re-called the 5' RACE reads, giving one row per CDR3 protein. The table shows hundreds of thousands of distinct CDR3 sequences, with about 46% occurring only once. Study outcomes and limitations: Expanded clonotype changes were possibly confounded by unknown donor CMV status.

The chain couples TRBV10-3 to TRBJ2-4; no clear D gene. The closer fit of TRBJ2-5 to the DNA end suggests the J call may be wrong. This receptor was identified in an elderly man in good health. Sequencing used blood. The CDR3 DNA sequence: TGTGCCATCAGATTGGACGACACTCAAGAGACCCAGTACTTC. This translates into CAIRLDDTQETQYF.